The next 25 T cell receptor beta chains were all read from a single sample in a study of chronic HIV infection and antiretroviral therapy (dated by TCRdb to the mid-2010s). The library was made by 5' RACE. TCRdb shows the sequencer as Illumina MiSeq. TCRdb redid the processing of the public reads, applying fastp at Q25 and MiXCR, and retained in-frame beta chains. Every distinct CDR3 protein forms one entry, paired with its most common genes and DNA. The sample profile shows about 38,000 distinct CDR3 sequences; roughly 8.2% of them were found once. In total, the top ten clones hold 2.5% to 3.5% of the sample. The sequencing input was peripheral blood. Source of these receptors: an adult who had HIV and had not received antiretroviral therapy, or was an uninfected healthy control (not recorded which).

In its sample, this clonotype was seen a few times. The CDR3 DNA is TGTGCCAGCAAGGGAGGAGGTGGCTACACCTTC. Protein: CASKGGGGYTF. The V and J genes are TRBV28 and TRBJ1-2; D gene unclear. V gave up 7 bases and J gave up 7 bases, with 10 bases separating them. Germline loops: CDR1 MDHEN, CDR2 SYDVKM. The CDR3 is 11 residues long.

This clonotype has a count of ten or more. The chain joins TRBV20-1 to TRBJ2-7; the match to TRBD2 covers 10 bases. Per germline, CDR1 DFQATT and CDR2 SNEGSKA (reference sequence). The CDR3 runs to 14 residues. In DNA, the CDR3 is TGCAGCGTCAGGACTAGCGGAACTATCTACGAGCAGTACTTC. It encodes CSVRTSGTIYEQYF.

This clonotype was seen a few times. The chain is built from TRBV29-1 and TRBJ2-7, with no clear D. Trimming stripped 4 bases from V and 7 bases from J, with 8 bases between. CDR1 and CDR2 (germline): SQVTM, ANQGSEA. This CDR3 is 10 amino acids long. CDR3 DNA: TGCAGCGTTGTTAAGGAGGAGCAGTACTTC. It encodes CSVVKEEQYF.

This clonotype has ten or more counts. The chain joins TRBV11-3 to TRBJ2-3; unclear D gene. With 5 bases removed from V and 4 bases from J, the gap between germline ends came to 7 bases. Germline assignment: CDR1 SGHNT and CDR2 YENEEA. CDR3 length equals 12 residues. The CDR3 protein is CASSRWADTQYF. The CDR3 DNA is TGTGCCAGCAGCAGATGGGCAGATACGCAGTATTTT.

This clonotype was counted a few times. The V and J genes are TRBV28 and TRBJ1-2; D possibly corresponds to TRBD1 (6 bases). In germline, CDR1 is MDHEN, CDR2 SYDVKM. This CDR3 is 12 amino acids long. V shed 6 bases and J shed 4 bases, with 9 bases lying between them. The CDR3 DNA sequence: TGTGCCAGCAGAACAGGGTTCTATGGCTACACCTTC. Protein sequence: CASRTGFYGYTF.

A few counts support this clonotype. J is TRBJ1-4 and V is TRBV29-1, with TRBD1 identical over 7 bases. Germline V CDR1 and CDR2: SQVTM, ANQGSEA. V lost 6 bases to trimming and J lost 8 bases; unmatched junction nucleotides: 9. The CDR3 is made up of 13 amino acids. CDR3 sequence: CSVMEGAREKLFF. CDR3 DNA sequence: TGCAGCGTGATGGAGGGGGCGCGGGAAAAACTGTTTTTT.

The CDR3 DNA reads TGTGCCAGCAGTTCAAGACAGGGGGCGAGGGAGCAGTACTTC. Its translation is CASSSRQGAREQYF. The rearrangement uses TRBV28 and TRBJ2-7; TRBD1 aligns across 10 bases. Germline loops: CDR1 MDHEN, CDR2 SYDVKM. The CDR3 length is 14 residues. The junction had 7 bases not matched to a gene; V was cut back by 4 bases and J by 7 bases.

In its sample, this clonotype was seen many times. The chain couples TRBV7-3 to TRBJ2-3, with D perhaps assigned TRBD1 or TRBD2 (5 bases each). This CDR3 is 13 amino acids long. V was cut by 4 bases and J by 5 bases, with 10 bases left in between. From germline, CDR1 is SGHTA and CDR2 FQGTGA. The CDR3 nucleotides read TGTGCCAGCAGCTCCAGAGGGGTAGATACGCAGTATTTT. Its translation: CASSSRGVDTQYF.

The table lists this clonotype with many counts. This chain connects TRBV28 to TRBJ1-5, with D unclear. The CDR3 has 14 amino acids. CDR1 and CDR2 (germline): MDHEN, SYDVKM. The V end lost 2 bases, the J end lost 2 bases, and 7 bases lay between the germline ends. The CDR3: CASSLRGRNQPQHF. The CDR3 nucleotides read TGTGCCAGCAGTTTACGGGGTCGCAATCAGCCCCAGCATTTT.

In this sample, this clonotype turned up once. The chain is built from TRBV28 and TRBJ1-1, with 7 nucleotides matching TRBD1. Trimming cost V 3 bases and J 5 bases; bases outside gene matches: 9. Germline CDR1 reads MDHEN; CDR2 reads SYDVKM. CDR3 size: 15 residues. CDR3 nucleotide sequence: TGTGCCAGCAGTTTTGTTTTAGGGGGCGTGACTGAAGCTTTCTTT. It is translated as CASSFVLGGVTEAFF.

The V gene is TRBV4-3, the J gene TRBJ2-3, with a possible D match to TRBD2 (6 bases). Germline V gene sequence: CDR1 LGHNA, CDR2 YSLEER. Trimming removed 4 bases at V and 6 bases at J, with 11 bases between. The CDR3 totals 13 residues. CDR3: CASSPGLPDTQYF. The CDR3 nucleotides are TGCGCCAGCAGCCCGGGACTGCCGGATACGCAGTATTTT.

The chain has TRBV4-1 and TRBJ1-4, with D perhaps TRBD1 (6 bases). The CDR3 spans 16 residues. The V gene's germline CDR1 is MGHRA and CDR2 YSYEKL. V was shortened by 3 bases and J by 2 bases, with 13 bases between the two germline ends. The CDR3 loop is CASSHTRTETNEKLFF. For the CDR3, the DNA is TGCGCCAGCAGCCACACCCGGACAGAGACTAATGAAAAACTGTTTTTT.

This clonotype was seen at least ten times. The chain combines TRBV20-1 with TRBJ2-7; TRBD1 might be the D (6 bases). CDR1 DFQATT and CDR2 SNEGSKA come from the germline V gene (reference sequence). V was shortened by 5 bases and J by 5 bases, with 13 bases between the two germline ends. This CDR3 contains 12 residues. CDR3 protein: CSAGRAGDEQYF. The CDR3 coding sequence is TGCAGTGCTGGAAGAGCAGGGGACGAGCAGTACTTC.

The V call is TRBV9, the J call TRBJ1-5; D is unclear. The V end was cut by 4 bases, the J end by 6 bases, with 14 bases between. The CDR3 is 14 residues long. CDR1 and CDR2 from the germline V gene are SGDLS and YYNGEE. CDR3 in amino acids: CASSLTEGGQPQHF. The CDR3 DNA reads TGTGCCAGCAGCCTCACCGAGGGCGGTCAGCCCCAGCATTTT.

V gene TRBV27 combines with J gene TRBJ2-2; 10 bases align to TRBD1. The CDR3 totals 14 residues. Germline V lookup: CDR1 MNHEY, CDR2 SMNVEV (reference sequence). The V and J ends lost 7 bases and 5 bases, in that order; junction bases with no gene match: 4. The CDR3, as DNA: TGTGCCAGCACCCGGACAGGGGGGACCGGGGAGCTGTTTTTT. It encodes CASTRTGGTGELFF.

CDR3 region: CASSEVGTEAFF. The CDR3 region has the DNA TGTGCCAGCAGTGAGGTTGGCACTGAAGCTTTCTTT. The chain links TRBV25-1 to TRBJ1-1; D ambiguous. This CDR3 has 12 residues. Trimming stripped 3 bases from V and 4 bases from J, with 6 bases between. Per germline, CDR1 MGHDK and CDR2 SYGVNS.

The V gene is TRBV20-1, the J gene TRBJ2-1; 11 bases map to TRBD2. The ends lost 0 bases at V and 0 bases at J; junction bases unmatched: 4. The CDR3 spans 17 residues. CDR1 is DFQATT and CDR2 is SNEGSKA in the germline V gene (reference sequence). The CDR3 is CSARDIAGGRSYNEQFF. The CDR3 DNA is TGCAGTGCTAGAGACATAGCGGGAGGGCGCTCCTACAATGAGCAGTTCTTC.

This clonotype was seen many times. The chain combines TRBV7-2 with TRBJ2-1; TRBD2 agrees at 9 bases. CDR3 length equals 16 residues. Germline loops: CDR1 SGHTA, CDR2 FQGNSA. V was pared by 2 bases and J by 6 bases, with 8 bases of the junction left unmatched. The DNA of the CDR3 is TGTGCCAGCAGCTTATGGCCCGGGACTAGCTTCAATGAGCAGTTCTTC. Amino acid sequence: CASSLWPGTSFNEQFF.

J is TRBJ2-2 and V is TRBV7-3; unclear D gene. Germline V CDR1 and CDR2: SGHTA, FQGTGA. V gave up 6 bases and J gave up 1 base, with 6 bases separating them. The CDR3 extends over 13 amino acids. CDR3 in amino acids: CASSQENTGELFF. CDR3 coding DNA: TGTGCCAGCAGTCAAGAGAACACCGGGGAGCTGTTTTTT.

In this sample, this clonotype turned up many times. This rearrangement joins TRBV5-1 to TRBJ2-4; no reliable D call. Germline V lookup: CDR1 SGHRS, CDR2 YFSETQ. V was pared by 0 bases and J by 5 bases, with 6 bases between. The CDR3 is 13 amino acids. In nucleotides, the CDR3 is TGCGCCAGCAGCTTGGAAACCCAAAACATTCAGTACTTC. It yields the protein CASSLETQNIQYF.

Turning to this clonotype: A much larger clone differs from this one at a single base, so this may be a read error. This chain links TRBV7-2 with TRBJ2-3; the D is unclear. This CDR3 region has 15 residues. V was clipped by 5 bases and J by 8 bases, with 20 bases between them. Germline CDR1 is SGHTA and CDR2 is FQGNSA. The CDR3 reads CASSPKWGGSGTQYF. The CDR3 coding sequence is TGTGCCAGCAGCCCAAAGTGGGGTGGGTCAGGTACGCAGTATTTT.

This chain connects TRBV11-1 to TRBJ2-1, with 9 bases that match TRBD2. CDR1 is SGHAT, CDR2 FQDESV, per germline (reference sequence). Trimming cost V 5 bases and J 5 bases; bases outside gene matches: 7. The CDR3 extends over 15 amino acids. This CDR3 is CASSLRLAVNNEQFF. CDR3 coding DNA: TGTGCCAGCAGCCTGAGACTAGCGGTAAACAATGAGCAGTTCTTC.

This clonotype was recorded many times. The J gene is TRBJ1-5, the V gene TRBV10-3; D not certain. V lost 2 bases to trimming and J lost 10 bases, with 12 bases between them. Germline-derived CDR1 and CDR2 are ENHRY and SYGVKD. CDR3 length: 13 residues. CDR3 sequence reads: CAISELNRDPQHF. As DNA, the CDR3 is TGTGCCATCAGTGAGCTCAACCGGGATCCCCAGCATTTT.

The table lists this clonotype with a few counts. The CDR3 loop is CASSQRTDYEQYF. Here the CDR3 DNA reads TGTGCCAGCAGCCAACGGACGGACTACGAGCAGTACTTC. The chain carries TRBV4-2 and TRBJ2-7; D not resolved. CDR1 and CDR2 from the germline V gene are LGHNA and YNFKEQ. V lost 2 bases to trimming and J lost 3 bases, with 8 bases between them. This CDR3 region has 13 residues.

The rearrangement joins TRBV5-4 to TRBJ2-3; 7 bases match TRBD2. The germline CDR1 and CDR2 sequences are SGHNT and YYREEE (reference sequence). There are 18 residues in the CDR3. The V segment lost 0 bases and the J segment 3 bases; nucleotides outside the gene matches: 13. CDR3: CASSLAFSAGDSTDTQYF. In DNA, the CDR3 is TGTGCCAGCAGCTTGGCCTTCTCGGCGGGAGATTCGACAGATACGCAGTATTTT.